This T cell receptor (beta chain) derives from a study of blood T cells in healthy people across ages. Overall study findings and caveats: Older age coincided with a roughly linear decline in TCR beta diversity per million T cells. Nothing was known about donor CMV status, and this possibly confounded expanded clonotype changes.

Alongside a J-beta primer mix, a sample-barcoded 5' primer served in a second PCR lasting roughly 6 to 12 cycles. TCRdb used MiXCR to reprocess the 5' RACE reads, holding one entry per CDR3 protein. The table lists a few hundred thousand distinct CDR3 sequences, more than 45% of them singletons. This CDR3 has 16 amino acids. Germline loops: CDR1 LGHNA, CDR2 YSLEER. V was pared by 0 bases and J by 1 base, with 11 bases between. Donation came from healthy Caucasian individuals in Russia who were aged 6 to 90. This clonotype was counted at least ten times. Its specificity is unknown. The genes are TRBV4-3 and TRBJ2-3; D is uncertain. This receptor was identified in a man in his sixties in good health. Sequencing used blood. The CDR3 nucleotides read TGCGCCAGCAGCCAAGATGGACCTGGGGGCACAGATACGCAGTATTTT. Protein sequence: CASSQDGPGGTDTQYF.